This TCR beta chain appears in the sequencing data of a study of blood T cell repertoires in COVID-19 (dated by TCRdb to 2018 to 2021). Notes on the research overall: Collaborator samples came from the United States, Italy and Spain and covered acute and convalescent phases of COVID-19. The material from the prospective study consisted of cDNA or gDNA derived from T cells, B-cell-depleted T cells, or PBMCs. Subjects who had been exposed to COVID-19, were actively infected with it, or had recovered from it provided the deeply sampled blood TCRbeta repertoires that made up the dataset. A freely available public database, intended as a resource for researchers studying the immune response to SARS-CoV-2, is where the repertoires were released. Samples were obtained from the ongoing ImmuneRACE study (first 160 participants) and from approximately 1,200 subjects provided by 6 global collaborators. The sample metadata nearly always contained a de-identified subject ID, COVID-19 status, age in years and sex. Where HLA class I and class II types were available, the types were taken from metadata supplied by the sample provider, not from assay-based typing. The paper as a whole reports these results and caveats: The quantity of clinical and demographic metadata differed by source and by participant and was supplied without curation.

The immunoSEQ Assay, a bias-controlled multiplex PCR, was used to amplify TCRbeta CDR3 regions from genomic DNA. The authors' analysis ran thus. Within the assay, amplification of reference gene primers was used to estimate how many nucleated cells each sample contained. To quantify the absolute abundance of each unique TCRbeta CDR3 rearrangement, sequence reads were collapsed and filtered. For each sample, productive Simpson clonality was calculated as the square root of Simpson's diversity index over productive rearrangements. This immuneACCESS table, as held by TCRdb, lists in-frame sequences with V and J called but not all clones. Of the missing ones, under half trace to an unresolved V gene in checked studies; the others have no known cause. The V and J calls and clone size are taken from that table; D and trimming were inferred from the DNA. The sample table contains around 160,000 clones; only one count was recorded for approximately 80% of them. Approximately 11% of the sample goes to the ten largest clones.

The collaborating institutions used their own protocols to collect whole blood in K2EDTA tubes. Collaborator samples were shipped for TCRbeta analysis as frozen whole blood, isolated PBMCs, or DNA extracted from either sample type. Including cysteine and phenylalanine, the CDR3 has 15 amino acids. Just the 45-base CDR3 DNA is kept, in frame starting at base 1. V is pared back by 3 bases and J by 6 bases, with 18 bases lying between the germline termini. The germline V gene yields SGHTA for CDR1 and FQGNSA for CDR2. As to this clone: Its recognized antigen is unknown. There are no base qualities to consult, and no much larger clone falls within one base.

The sequencing input was peripheral blood. The TCR sequence derives from a human donor in a cohort sampled during active COVID-19. Rearrangement joined TRBV7-2 to TRBJ2-7; the best D guess is TRBD2, with 5 bases matching. The DNA sequence follows: TGTGCCAGCAGCTTGTTTGCTAGCTTCGCCTCCGAGCAGTACTTC. It is translated as CASSLFASFASEQYF. With the rest looked up from the reference TRBV7-2 and TRBJ2-7 genes rather than sequenced, the full variable domain is GAGVSQSPSNKVTEKGKDVELRCDPISGHTALYWYRQSLGQGLEFLIYFQGNSAPDKSGLPSDRFSAERTGGSVSTLTIQRTQQEDSAVYLCASSLFASFASEQYFGPGTRLTVT.